Each of the 8 T cell receptor beta chains below was sequenced from the same sample in a study of blood T cell repertoires in COVID-19. This table comes from immunoSEQ multiplex PCR, and its TCRdb copy is limited to in-frame clones, with some not included. The table includes around 200,000 clones, 86% detected once. Input material: PBMCs or T cells enriched from blood (not recorded which). These receptors all stem from a woman aged 50 to 60 in a cohort exposed to, infected with or recovered from COVID-19 (not recorded which).

V is TRBV7-2 and J is TRBJ2-7; no clear D. V was trimmed by 1 base and J by 3 bases, leaving 10 bases between them. This CDR3 comprises 14 residues. The V gene's germline CDR1 is SGHTA and CDR2 FQGNSA. DNA of the CDR3: TGTGCCAGCAGCTTAGGTAGCTTTCTCTACGAGCAGTACTTC. Residues: CASSLGSFLYEQYF.

V is TRBV7-2 and J is TRBJ1-1; TRBD1 agrees at 7 bases. V dropped 5 bases and J dropped 7; count of bases not matched to a gene: 4. The CDR3 sequence is 12 residues long. CDR1 is SGHTA, CDR2 FQGNSA, per germline. As DNA, the CDR3 is TGTGCCAGCAGCCGGGACAGTCGTGAAGCTTTCTTT. It specifies CASSRDSREAFF.

The chain has TRBV4-3 and TRBJ2-3; 7 bases fit TRBD2. V was pared by 0 bases and J by 2 bases, with 8 bases of the junction left unmatched. The length of the CDR3 is 17 residues. Germline values: CDR1 LGHNA, CDR2 YSLEER. CDR3 sequence: CASSQERSRGYTDTQYF. The CDR3 region has the DNA TGCGCCAGCAGCCAAGAACGATCGCGGGGGTACACAGATACGCAGTATTTT.

The J gene is TRBJ2-1, the V gene TRBV7-3, with 8 bases identical to TRBD2. Losses at the gene ends were 4 bases for V and 10 bases for J; bases not matched to a gene: 12. Germline V lookup: CDR1 SGHTA, CDR2 FQGTGA. The CDR3 is made up of 15 amino acids. The CDR3 sequence is CASSSRGGLPGEQFF. The CDR3 DNA reads as TGTGCCAGCAGCTCCCGGGGGGGCCTACCAGGAGAGCAGTTCTTC.

The chain uses TRBV7-6 and TRBJ1-3; no firm D call. Deletions cut 5 bases from V and 0 bases from J, with 8 bases between. The germline V gene has CDR1 SGHVS and CDR2 FNYEAQ. This CDR3 is 14 amino acids long. The CDR3 protein is CASSKTLSGNTIYF. As DNA, the CDR3 is TGTGCCAGCAGCAAAACTCTCTCTGGAAACACCATATATTTT.

The gene calls are TRBV18 and TRBJ1-1, with unresolved D. The CDR3 extends over 14 amino acids. Germline-derived CDR1 and CDR2 are KGHSH and LQKENI. V lost 3 bases and J lost 4, with 12 bases in between. CDR3 DNA: TGTGCCAGCTCACCCCCGGGGAGCATCACTGAAGCTTTCTTT. As protein: CASSPPGSITEAFF.

The chain recombines TRBV29-1 with TRBJ1-2; 8 positions agree with TRBD1. The CDR3 covers 14 residues. Losses at the gene ends were 4 bases for V and 8 bases for J; bases not matched to a gene: 12. In germline, CDR1 is SQVTM, CDR2 ANQGSEA. The CDR3 region is CSVGHRQGAGGYTF. The CDR3 DNA reads TGCAGCGTTGGACACCGGCAGGGGGCGGGGGGCTACACCTTC.

The chain joins TRBV5-4 to TRBJ1-1, with D possibly matching TRBD1 (5 bases). Per the germline V gene, CDR1 is SGHNT and CDR2 is YYREEE (reference sequence). Trimming removed 1 base from V and 3 bases from J, with 16 bases in between. This CDR3 is 16 amino acids long. DNA for the CDR3: TGTGCCAGCAGCTTGAGGCGGGAGGGGTTATACACTGAAGCTTTCTTT. Translated, it gives CASSLRREGLYTEAFF. The entire variable domain, with the rest obtained from reference TRBV5-4 and TRBJ1-1, is as follows: ETGVTQSPTHLIKTRGQQVTLRCSSQSGHNTVSWYQQALGQGPQFIFQYYREEENGRGNFPPRFSGLQFPNYSSELNVNALELDDSALYLCASSLRREGLYTEAFFGQGTRLTVV.